These 18 T cell receptor beta chains came from one sample sequenced in a study of blood T cell repertoires in COVID-19. Some clones are missing from TCRdb's copy, which holds only in-frame ones; the method was immunoSEQ multiplex PCR. The repertoire holds roughly 390,000 clones, with 85% as singletons. The sequenced sample was peripheral blood. These receptors all stem from a woman between 18 and 30 years old with acute or convalescent COVID-19.

The genes are TRBV9 and TRBJ1-1, with D possibly being TRBD1 (5 bases). From germline, CDR1 is SGDLS and CDR2 YYNGEE. The CDR3 extends over 13 amino acids. V was pared by 0 bases and J by 9 bases, with 12 bases between. This CDR3 reads CASSVGGDPQAFF. In DNA form, the CDR3 reads TGTGCCAGCAGCGTAGGGGGGGATCCCCAAGCTTTCTTT.

A few counts support this clone. The chain carries TRBV4-1 and TRBJ1-5; D remains ambiguous. CDR1 and CDR2 from the germline V gene are MGHRA and YSYEKL. V gave up 6 bases and J gave up 6 bases, with 9 bases separating them. The CDR3 has 12 amino acids. The CDR3 DNA sequence: TGCGCCAGCAGACCTACAGTTCAGCCCCAGCATTTT. This sequence encodes CASRPTVQPQHF.

The rearrangement uses TRBV30 and TRBJ1-1; the match to TRBD1 covers 10 bases. Germline CDR1 reads GTSNPN; CDR2 reads SVGIG (reference sequence). This CDR3 contains 13 residues. V lost 5 bases and J lost 7; bases outside the gene matches: 7. The CDR3 spells CAWSPGTGVEAFF. The DNA of the CDR3 is TGTGCCTGGTCACCGGGGACAGGGGTTGAAGCTTTCTTT. The variable domain in full, with the rest retrieved from reference TRBV30 and TRBJ1-1, is SQTIHQWPATLVQPVGSPLSLECTVEGTSNPNLYWYRQAAGRGLQLLFYSVGIGQISSEVPQNLSASRPQDRQFILSSKKLLLSDSGFYLCAWSPGTGVEAFFGQGTRLTVV.

This clone is a singleton in its sample. This chain links TRBV28 with TRBJ2-1, with a tentative D call TRBD2 (6 bases). The CDR3 spans 14 residues. V lost 6 bases and J lost 1, with 10 bases in between. The germline V gene encodes CDR1 MDHEN and CDR2 SYDVKM. DNA of the CDR3: TGTGCCAGCAGCGCTAGCGCTTCCTACAATGAGCAGTTCTTC. Its protein product is CASSASASYNEQFF.

V usage is TRBV24-1 and J usage is TRBJ2-2, with D maybe TRBD1 (5 bases). The V end was cut by 4 bases, the J end by 5 bases, with 10 bases between. The CDR3 length is 14 residues. Germline values: CDR1 KGHDR, CDR2 SFDVKD. In nucleotides, the CDR3 is TGTGCCACCAGTGACAGGGCCCGGACCGGGGAGCTGTTTTTT. Residues: CATSDRARTGELFF.

The chain couples TRBV19 to TRBJ1-2, with D perhaps matching TRBD1 (6 bases). CDR1 and CDR2 (germline): LNHDA, SQIVND (reference sequence). The V gene lost 5 bases and the J gene lost 2 bases, with 12 bases spanning the gap. This CDR3 region has 14 residues. For the CDR3, the DNA is TGTGCCAGTAGTCCGGGACAAGTGAACTATGGCTACACCTTC. The encoded protein is CASSPGQVNYGYTF.

The gene calls are TRBV6-5 and TRBJ1-5, with 8 bases lining up with TRBD1. V was clipped by 8 bases and J by 6 bases; unmatched bases: 9. The CDR3 spans 14 residues. The germline CDR1 and CDR2 sequences are MNHEY and SVGAGI. CDR3 protein: CASGPGTGLQPQHF. CDR3 bases: TGTGCCAGCGGACCCGGGACAGGTCTTCAGCCCCAGCATTTT.

The rearrangement links TRBV24-1 to TRBJ2-1; 9 positions match TRBD2. Germline CDR1 reads KGHDR; CDR2 reads SFDVKD. J lost 8 bases, V lost 2 bases, and 6 bases had no gene match. The CDR3 length is 15 residues. CDR3 region: CATSDWRGGHDEQFF. CDR3 in DNA: TGTGCCACCAGTGATTGGCGGGGGGGGCACGATGAGCAGTTCTTC.

This chain joins TRBV7-8 and TRBJ2-3, with TRBD1 matching over 9 bases. Per the germline V gene, CDR1 is SGHVS and CDR2 is FQNEAQ. CDR3 length: 13 residues. V lost 5 bases to trimming and J lost 6 bases; unmatched junction nucleotides: 3. CDR3 residues: CASSADRGDTQYF. In DNA form, the CDR3 reads TGTGCCAGCAGCGCGGACAGGGGCGATACGCAGTATTTT.

The chain has TRBV5-6 and TRBJ2-7, with D perhaps matching TRBD2 (5 bases). Trimming took 0 bases from V and 6 from J, leaving 16 bases between them. This CDR3 region has 15 residues. In germline, CDR1 is SGHDT, CDR2 YYEEEE. The CDR3 sequence is CASSLGRAPTGEQYF. In DNA, the CDR3 is TGTGCCAGCAGCTTGGGGCGGGCCCCCACGGGCGAGCAGTACTTC.

The chain employs TRBV3-1 (or the pseudogene TRBV3-2) and TRBJ2-3, with 10 positions matching TRBD2. The germline V gene has CDR1 LGHDT and CDR2 YNNKEL (reference sequence). CDR3 length: 18 amino acids. The ends lost 3 bases at V and 2 bases at J; junction bases unmatched: 11. The CDR3 protein is CASSQGGLAGADTDTQYF. The CDR3 region has the DNA TGTGCCAGCAGCCAGGGGGGCCTAGCGGGGGCGGACACAGATACGCAGTATTTT.

The chain links TRBV28 to TRBJ2-1; 12 bases map to TRBD2. This CDR3 region has 17 residues. Germline V CDR1 and CDR2: MDHEN, SYDVKM. Trimming cost V 8 bases and J 8 bases; bases outside gene matches: 16. This CDR3 reads CASFASGRGPTGHEQFF. DNA for the CDR3: TGTGCCAGCTTTGCTAGCGGGAGGGGACCTACTGGTCATGAGCAGTTCTTC.

The chain recombines TRBV5-1 with TRBJ1-5; possibly TRBD1 for D (5 bases). Germline V gives CDR1 SGHRS, CDR2 YFSETQ. The CDR3 has 16 residues. Trimming took 0 bases from V and 2 from J, leaving 12 bases between them. DNA for the CDR3: TGCGCCAGCAGCTTGGCCCCCGGGGGAGGCAATCAGCCCCAGCATTTT. It codes for CASSLAPGGGNQPQHF.

This clone was found many times. The chain joins TRBV6-5 to TRBJ1-1, with D possibly TRBD1 on 6 matching bases. The CDR3 extends over 15 amino acids. Per the germline V gene, CDR1 is MNHEY and CDR2 is SVGAGI. Trimming removed 6 bases from V and 6 bases from J, with 20 bases in between. CDR3 DNA sequence: TGTGCCAGCAGCAAGATATCAGGGGCTCGATCTGAAGCTTTCTTT. It specifies CASSKISGARSEAFF.

The gene calls are TRBV5-4 and TRBJ2-7; 9 bases line up with TRBD2. This CDR3 is 14 amino acids long. Per germline, CDR1 SGHNT and CDR2 YYREEE (reference sequence). The J segment lost 2 bases and the V segment lost 7 bases, leaving 7 bases of the junction unmatched. In DNA form, the CDR3 reads TGTGCCAGCCACGAAGGGACTAGCCCCTACGAGCAGTACTTC. This gives the protein CASHEGTSPYEQYF.

The V and J genes are TRBV19 and TRBJ1-1, with 8 nucleotides matching TRBD1. Losses at the gene ends were 10 bases for V and 2 bases for J; bases not matched to a gene: 12. Germline-derived CDR1 and CDR2 are LNHDA and SQIVND (reference sequence). The CDR3 runs to 15 residues. CDR3 in DNA: TGTGCCACCATAGGACAGGGCAACGCTAACACTGAAGCTTTCTTT. It translates to CATIGQGNANTEAFF. The complete variable domain, with remaining parts taken from reference TRBV19 and TRBJ1-1, reads DGGITQSPKYLFRKEGQNVTLSCEQNLNHDAMYWYRQDPGQGLRLIYYSQIVNDFQKGDIAEGYSVSREKKESFPLTVTSAQKNPTAFYLCATIGQGNANTEAFFGQGTRLTVV.

The chain joins TRBV5-1 to TRBJ2-5; D unclear. The CDR3 covers 13 residues. The V end lost 5 bases, the J end lost 1 base, and 9 bases lay between the germline ends. The germline V gene encodes CDR1 SGHRS and CDR2 YFSETQ. DNA of the CDR3: TGCGCCAGCAGTATAGGAGTCCAAGAGACCCAGTACTTC. Translating gives CASSIGVQETQYF.

This chain uses TRBV9 with TRBJ2-3, with D maybe TRBD1 (6 bases). Trimming cost V 4 bases and J 0 bases, with 18 bases left between them. The CDR3 has 17 residues. CDR1 is SGDLS and CDR2 is YYNGEE in the germline V gene. The DNA for the CDR3 is TGTGCCAGCAGCCCCAGAGTGGGACACCCTAGCACAGATACGCAGTATTTT. It is translated as CASSPRVGHPSTDTQYF.